The rows below give T cell receptor beta chains drawn from one sample of a study of T cell responses to AZD1222 COVID-19 vaccine. Profiled with immunoSEQ multiplex PCR; TCRdb holds only in-frame clones, not every one. The table has fewer than 85,000 clones, about four fifths seen once. The source was peripheral blood, collected 28 days after the second AZD1222 dose. These receptors were collected from an adult who received the AZD1222 COVID-19 vaccine. CDR3s include the opening cysteine and the closing phenylalanine or tryptophan. The order of the fields is V gene, D gene, clone size, J gene, CDR3 protein, CDR3 DNA. D genes are given only for firm matches. Clone size is not always given. Where it is, it says once, few, many or a class for expanded clones.

TRBV19	NA	NA	TRBJ1-2	CASSMGGGPQGYTF	TGTGCCAGTAGTATGGGGGGAGGCCCCCAAGGCTACACCTTC
TRBV7-2	NA	few	TRBJ2-7	CASSLGDGGLYEQYF	TGTGCCAGCAGCTTAGGAGACGGGGGTCTCTACGAGCAGTACTTC
TRBV29-1	TRBD1	NA	TRBJ2-1	CSVEVGQGTGEQFF	TGCAGCGTTGAAGTTGGACAGGGGACCGGTGAGCAGTTCTTC
TRBV10-3	NA	NA	TRBJ2-1	CAISEFVGDSTYNEQFF	TGTGCCATCAGTGAGTTCGTTGGGGACTCCACCTACAATGAGCAGTTCTTC
TRBV5-1	NA	NA	TRBJ2-1	CASSTQREQFF	TGCGCCAGCAGCACCCAGCGCGAGCAGTTCTTC
TRBV19	TRBD1	NA	TRBJ1-2	CASSIPGTGGYGYTF	TGTGCCAGTAGTATCCCCGGGACAGGGGGCTATGGCTACACCTTC
TRBV7-2	TRBD2	NA	TRBJ2-2	CASSFAGVANTGELFF	TGTGCCAGCAGCTTTGCGGGGGTGGCGAACACCGGGGAGCTGTTTTTT
TRBV15	TRBD1	NA	TRBJ2-4	CATSRERTGNIQYF	TGTGCCACCAGCAGAGAAAGGACAGGGAACATTCAGTACTTC
TRBV5-4	NA	once	TRBJ2-2	CASSLGIANTGELFF	TGTGCCAGCAGCTTGGGCATCGCGAACACCGGGGAGCTGTTTTTT
TRBV19	TRBD2	NA	TRBJ2-3	CASTSLLAGESDTQYF	TGTGCCAGTACCTCCTTACTAGCGGGAGAATCAGATACGCAGTATTTT
TRBV6-5	TRBD1	NA	TRBJ2-7	CASSLGTGRSYEQYF	TGTGCCAGCAGCCTCGGGACAGGGCGATCCTACGAGCAGTACTTC
TRBV29-1	NA	few	TRBJ1-2	CSVVHRVNYGYTF	TGCAGCGTTGTGCACAGGGTGAACTATGGCTACACCTTC
TRBV5-1	TRBD1	NA	TRBJ2-1	CASSLGDRGNNEQFF	TGCGCCAGCAGCTTGGGGGACAGGGGGAACAATGAGCAGTTCTTC
TRBV28	TRBD1	once	TRBJ2-5	CASSGDRVKTQYF	TGTGCCAGCAGTGGGGACAGGGTGAAGACCCAGTACTTC
TRBV5-8	NA	NA	TRBJ2-7	CASNNRASYEQYF	TGTGCCAGCAACAACAGGGCGTCCTACGAGCAGTACTTC
TRBV28	TRBD1	NA	TRBJ2-2	CASSLRTGRSGNTGELFF	TGTGCCAGCAGTTTAAGGACAGGCCGATCGGGGAACACCGGGGAGCTGTTTTTT
TRBV10-3	TRBD2	NA	TRBJ2-1	CAITAGGDYNEQFF	TGTGCCATCACCGCCGGGGGGGATTACAATGAGCAGTTCTTC
TRBV24-1	TRBD1	once	TRBJ2-3	CATSDPGTGIRDTQYF	TGTGCCACCAGTGATCCCGGGACAGGGATTCGAGATACGCAGTATTTT
TRBV28	TRBD1	NA	TRBJ1-1	CASSLWGTGGTEAFF	TGTGCCAGCAGTTTATGGGGCACAGGGGGCACTGAAGCTTTCTTT
TRBV5-1	TRBD1	NA	TRBJ1-1	CASSLAGTGSKAFF	TGCGCCAGCAGCTTGGCCGGGACAGGGTCAAAGGCTTTCTTT
TRBV6-2/TRBV6-3	NA	NA	TRBJ1-4	CASSYGVGEKLFF	TGTGCCAGCAGTTACGGCGTGGGAGAAAAACTGTTTTTT
TRBV4-1	TRBD2	NA	TRBJ2-1	CASSQAGTSFYNEQFF	TGCGCCAGCAGCCAAGCCGGGACTAGCTTCTACAATGAGCAGTTCTTC
TRBV4-3	NA	NA	TRBJ2-5	CASSQNHGETQYF	TGCGCCAGCAGCCAAAACCATGGGGAGACCCAGTACTTC
TRBV5-4	NA	NA	TRBJ1-1	CASRSGELNTEAFF	TGTGCCAGCCGCTCAGGTGAGTTGAACACTGAAGCTTTCTTT
TRBV28	NA	NA	TRBJ1-1	CASSILDQNTEAFF	TGTGCCAGCAGTATCCTCGACCAGAACACTGAAGCTTTCTTT
TRBV10-3	NA	NA	TRBJ1-1	CAISDRGNTEAFF	TGTGCCATCAGTGACAGGGGGAACACTGAAGCTTTCTTT
TRBV12-5	TRBD2	NA	TRBJ2-3	CASVLDYVAGATDTQYF	TGTGCTAGTGTCCTCGATTACGTAGCGGGAGCCACAGATACGCAGTATTTT
TRBV14	NA	NA	TRBJ2-5	CASSPTLFEGQETQYF	TGTGCCAGCAGCCCAACCCTGTTTGAGGGACAAGAGACCCAGTACTTC
TRBV27	NA	NA	TRBJ2-3	CASSPSAGTDTQYF	TGTGCCAGCAGTCCGTCGGCGGGCACAGATACGCAGTATTTT
TRBV10-3	NA	NA	TRBJ2-5	CAISEGGIQETQYF	TGTGCCATCAGTGAGGGCGGGATACAAGAGACCCAGTACTTC
TRBV28	NA	NA	TRBJ1-1	CASSGGLNTEAFF	TGTGCCAGCAGTGGGGGGTTGAACACTGAAGCTTTCTTT
TRBV28	TRBD1	NA	TRBJ1-2	CASITGTGTYGYTF	TGTGCCAGCATTACCGGGACAGGGACCTATGGCTACACCTTC
TRBV30	TRBD2	NA	TRBJ2-7	CAWSGAGAGYEQYF	TGTGCCTGGAGTGGGGCGGGAGCTGGCTACGAGCAGTACTTC
TRBV6-6	NA	NA	TRBJ1-6	CASSYSIGSNSPLHF	TGTGCCAGCAGTTACTCGATAGGGAGTAATTCACCCCTCCACTTT
TRBV5-1	NA	few	TRBJ1-1	CASSGGDILNTEAFF	TGCGCCAGCAGCGGGGGGGACATCTTGAACACTGAAGCTTTCTTT
TRBV2	NA	NA	TRBJ2-5	CASRPEVETQYF	TGTGCCAGCAGGCCGGAGGTCGAGACCCAGTACTTC
TRBV4-3	NA	few	TRBJ2-1	CASSPTWSGYNEQFF	TGCGCCAGCAGCCCTACCTGGTCTGGCTACAATGAGCAGTTCTTC
TRBV28	NA	NA	TRBJ1-2	CASSLWSATGRYGYTF	TGTGCCAGCAGTTTATGGAGTGCAACAGGCCGCTATGGCTACACCTTC
TRBV28	NA	NA	TRBJ2-7	CASSLDKLLFSGAHNYEQYF	TGTGCCAGCAGTTTAGATAAACTTCTGTTCTCCGGGGCGCATAACTACGAGCAGTACTTC
TRBV10-2	TRBD1	many	TRBJ1-5	CASSDRVGTGPRKPKPQHF	TGCGCCAGCAGTGACCGAGTCGGGACAGGGCCTCGAAAACCTAAGCCCCAGCATTTT
TRBV11-2	NA	NA	TRBJ2-3	CASSLDWGGNTQYF	TGTGCCAGCAGCTTAGACTGGGGAGGAAATACGCAGTATTTT
TRBV5-5	NA	few	TRBJ2-7	CASSSQGGYEQYF	TGTGCCAGCAGCTCCCAGGGGGGCTACGAGCAGTACTTC
TRBV30	NA	NA	TRBJ2-3	CAWSVLTDTQYF	TGTGCCTGGAGTGTTTTAACAGATACGCAGTATTTT
TRBV28	TRBD2	NA	TRBJ2-3	CATNPEGGPPSTDTQYF	TGTGCCACCAACCCTGAGGGAGGGCCTCCTAGCACAGATACGCAGTATTTT
TRBV5-4	NA	NA	TRBJ2-7	CASSSPGQGTYEQYF	TGTGCCAGCAGCTCCCCTGGGCAGGGGACCTACGAGCAGTACTTC
TRBV7-2	TRBD2	NA	TRBJ2-1	CASSLAAILAGGSNEQFF	TGTGCCAGCAGCTTAGCGGCCATACTAGCGGGAGGTAGCAATGAGCAGTTCTTC
TRBV7-2	NA	NA	TRBJ2-7	CASSVTPVLGEQYF	TGTGCCAGCAGCGTTACCCCAGTCTTAGGCGAGCAGTACTTC
TRBV28	NA	NA	TRBJ1-1	CASSLPLGPGTEAFF	TGTGCCAGCAGTTTGCCGTTGGGACCCGGGACTGAAGCTTTCTTT
TRBV30	NA	NA	TRBJ1-6	CAWSAKTGGNSPLHF	TGTGCCTGGAGTGCCAAAACAGGAGGGAATTCACCCCTCCACTTT
TRBV28	NA	few	TRBJ2-5	CASSWTAVETQYF	TGTGCCAGCAGTTGGACAGCGGTAGAGACCCAGTACTTC